This T cell receptor beta chain was obtained from a study of blood T cell repertoires in COVID-19. About the research overall: The United States, Italy and Spain supplied acute and convalescent COVID-19 samples.

Germline trimming cut 8 bases from V and 0 bases from J; bases unmatched to any gene: 9. Germline CDR1 and CDR2: SNHLY and FYNNEI. The CDR3 loop spans 16 amino acids. Clones were sequenced by immunoSEQ multiplex PCR, and TCRdb holds only the in-frame ones, with some missing. Here the sample spans 210,000 or so clones, 70% to 90% being singletons. The sequence derives from a woman aged 18-29 years who had recovered from COVID-19. The sample consisted of peripheral blood. The chain joins TRBV2 to TRBJ2-2; 7 bases are a match to TRBD1. The CDR3 reads CASRNPGQTNTGELFF. The CDR3 DNA is TGTGCCAGCCGAAATCCGGGACAGACGAACACCGGGGAGCTGTTTTTT.